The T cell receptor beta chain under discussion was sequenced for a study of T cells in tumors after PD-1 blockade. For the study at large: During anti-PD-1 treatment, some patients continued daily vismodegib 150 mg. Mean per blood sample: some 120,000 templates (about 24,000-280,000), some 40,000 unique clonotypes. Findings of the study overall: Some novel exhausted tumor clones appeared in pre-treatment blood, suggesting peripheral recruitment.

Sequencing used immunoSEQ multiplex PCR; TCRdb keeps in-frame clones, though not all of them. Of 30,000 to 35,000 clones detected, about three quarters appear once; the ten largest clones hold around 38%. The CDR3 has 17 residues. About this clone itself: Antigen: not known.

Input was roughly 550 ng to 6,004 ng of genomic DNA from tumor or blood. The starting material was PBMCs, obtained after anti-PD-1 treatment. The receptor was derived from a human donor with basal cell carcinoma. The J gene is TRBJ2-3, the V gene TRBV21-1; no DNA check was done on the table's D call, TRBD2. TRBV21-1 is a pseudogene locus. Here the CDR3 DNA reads TGTGCCAGCAGCACCCTCTCTCCGACGGAGAGCACAGATACGCAGTATTTT. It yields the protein CASSTLSPTESTDTQYF.